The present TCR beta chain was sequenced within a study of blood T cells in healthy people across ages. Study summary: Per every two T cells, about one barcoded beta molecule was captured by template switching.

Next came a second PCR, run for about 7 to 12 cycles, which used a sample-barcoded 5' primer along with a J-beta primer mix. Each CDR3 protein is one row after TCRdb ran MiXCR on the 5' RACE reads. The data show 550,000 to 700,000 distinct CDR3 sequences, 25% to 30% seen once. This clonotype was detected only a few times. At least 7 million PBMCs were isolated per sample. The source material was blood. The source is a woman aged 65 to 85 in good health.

The CDR3 is CASSPVGQETQYF. CDR3 sequence (DNA): TGTGCCAGCAGCCCCGTGGGGCAAGAGACCCAGTACTTC. This chain uses TRBV3-1 with TRBJ2-5; D gene ambiguous. Germline V gives CDR1 LGHDT, CDR2 YNNKEL (reference sequence). V gave up 4 bases and J gave up 2 bases, with 8 bases separating them. The CDR3 is 13 amino acids.